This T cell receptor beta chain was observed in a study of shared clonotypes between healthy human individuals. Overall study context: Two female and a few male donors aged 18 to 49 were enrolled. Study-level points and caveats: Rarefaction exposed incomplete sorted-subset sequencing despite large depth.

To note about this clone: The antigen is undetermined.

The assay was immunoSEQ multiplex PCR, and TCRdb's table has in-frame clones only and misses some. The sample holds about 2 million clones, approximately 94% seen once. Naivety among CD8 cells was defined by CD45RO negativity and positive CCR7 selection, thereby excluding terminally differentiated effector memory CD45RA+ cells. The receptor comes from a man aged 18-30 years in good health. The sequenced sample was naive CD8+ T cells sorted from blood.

The CDR3 nucleotides read TGTGCCAGCAGCACCGCCGGGACAGGGGGCATAAATGAGCAGTTCTTC. Protein sequence: CASSTAGTGGINEQFF. The V and J genes are TRBV13 and TRBJ2-1; 12 nucleotides align to TRBD1. After removal of 5 bases from V and 7 bases from J, the junction contained 9 bases not matched to a gene. Per germline, CDR1 PRHDT and CDR2 FYEKMQ (reference sequence). This CDR3 contains 16 residues.